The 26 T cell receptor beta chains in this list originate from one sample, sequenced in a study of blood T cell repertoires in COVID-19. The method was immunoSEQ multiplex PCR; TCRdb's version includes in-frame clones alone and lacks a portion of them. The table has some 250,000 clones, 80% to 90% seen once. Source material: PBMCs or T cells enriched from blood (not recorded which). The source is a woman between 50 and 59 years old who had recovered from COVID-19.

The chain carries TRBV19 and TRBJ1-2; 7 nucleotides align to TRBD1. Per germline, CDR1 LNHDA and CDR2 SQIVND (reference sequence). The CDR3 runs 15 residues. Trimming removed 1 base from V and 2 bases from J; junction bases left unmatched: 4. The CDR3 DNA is TGTGCCAGTAGTATAGGGGACAGCCTGAACTATGGCTACACCTTC. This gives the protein CASSIGDSLNYGYTF.

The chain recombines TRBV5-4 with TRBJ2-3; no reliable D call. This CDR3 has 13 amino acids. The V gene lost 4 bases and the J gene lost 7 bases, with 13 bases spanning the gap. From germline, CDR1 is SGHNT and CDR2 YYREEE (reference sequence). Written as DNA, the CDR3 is TGTGCCAGCAGCCCCGACTTAATGAATACGCAGTATTTT. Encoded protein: CASSPDLMNTQYF.

As DNA, the CDR3 is TGTGCCAGCAGTTTATCGACTAGCGGGACTTACAATGAGCAGTTCTTC. Protein product: CASSLSTSGTYNEQFF. The V and J genes are TRBV27 and TRBJ2-1; 11 bases agree with TRBD2. This CDR3 spans 16 amino acids. CDR1 is MNHEY and CDR2 is SMNVEV in the germline V gene (reference sequence). The trim removed 0 bases at V and 4 bases at J, leaving 2 bases unmatched.

The CDR3, as DNA: TGCGCCAGCAGCCAACCTAATGCCAGGGGAAGTGGCACTGAAGCTTTCTTT. Amino acid sequence: CASSQPNARGSGTEAFF. The rearrangement joins TRBV23-1 to TRBJ1-1, with D perhaps matching TRBD1 (6 bases). TRBV23-1 is noted as an ORF with a role that remains uncertain. Trimming left V 6 bases short and J 4 bases short, with 24 bases between. CDR3 length: 17 amino acids.

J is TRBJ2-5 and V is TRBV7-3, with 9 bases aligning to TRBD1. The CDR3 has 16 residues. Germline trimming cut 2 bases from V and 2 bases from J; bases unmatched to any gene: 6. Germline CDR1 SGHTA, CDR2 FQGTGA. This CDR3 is CASSLGGQGGQETQYF. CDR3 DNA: TGTGCCAGCAGCTTAGGGGGACAGGGAGGTCAAGAGACCCAGTACTTC.

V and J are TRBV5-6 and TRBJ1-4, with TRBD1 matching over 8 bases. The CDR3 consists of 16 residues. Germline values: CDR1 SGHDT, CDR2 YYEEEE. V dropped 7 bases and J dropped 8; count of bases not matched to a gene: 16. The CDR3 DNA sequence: TGTGCCAGCGGCTCCCACCCGACAGGGGCGGGCGAAAAACTGTTTTTT. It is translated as CASGSHPTGAGEKLFF.

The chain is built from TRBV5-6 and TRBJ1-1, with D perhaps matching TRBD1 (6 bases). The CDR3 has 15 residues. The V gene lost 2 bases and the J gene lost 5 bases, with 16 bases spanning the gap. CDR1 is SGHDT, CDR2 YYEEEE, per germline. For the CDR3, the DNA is TGTGCCAGCAGCTTCGGGGGGCGCGGATATACTGAAGCTTTCTTT. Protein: CASSFGGRGYTEAFF.

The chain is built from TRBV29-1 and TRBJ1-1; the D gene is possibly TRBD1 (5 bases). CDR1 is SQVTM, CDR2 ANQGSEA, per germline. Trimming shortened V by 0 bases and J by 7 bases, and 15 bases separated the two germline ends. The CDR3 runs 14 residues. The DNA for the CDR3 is TGCAGCGTTGAAGACGCCAACAGGAGAGATGAAGCTTTCTTT. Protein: CSVEDANRRDEAFF.

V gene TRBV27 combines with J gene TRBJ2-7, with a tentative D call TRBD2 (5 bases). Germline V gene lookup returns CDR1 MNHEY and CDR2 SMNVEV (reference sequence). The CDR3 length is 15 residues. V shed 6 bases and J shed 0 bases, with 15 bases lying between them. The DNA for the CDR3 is TGTGCCAGCAGCCCTTCCAGCGGTATCTCCTACGAGCAGTACTTC. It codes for CASSPSSGISYEQYF.

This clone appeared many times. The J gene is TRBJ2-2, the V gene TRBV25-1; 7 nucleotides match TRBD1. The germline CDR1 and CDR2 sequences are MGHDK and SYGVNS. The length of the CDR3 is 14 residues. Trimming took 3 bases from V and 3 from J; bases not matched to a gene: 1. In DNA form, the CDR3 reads TGTGCCAGCAGTGACCAGGGGGACACCGGGGAGCTGTTTTTT. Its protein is CASSDQGDTGELFF.

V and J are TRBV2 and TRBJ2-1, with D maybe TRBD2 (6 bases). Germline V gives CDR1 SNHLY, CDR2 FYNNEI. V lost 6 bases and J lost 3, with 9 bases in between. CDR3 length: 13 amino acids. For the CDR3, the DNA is TGTGCCAGCAGGGGTAGCGGCTACAATGAGCAGTTCTTC. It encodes CASRGSGYNEQFF.

Here the CDR3 DNA reads TGTGCCAGCAGCCTGGACAGGGCATCTGGAAACACCATATATTTT. Translation: CASSLDRASGNTIYF. V and J are TRBV5-5 and TRBJ1-3, with TRBD1 matching over 8 bases. This CDR3 has 15 amino acids. With V trimmed by 4 bases and J by 1 base, 4 bases remained unmatched. Germline CDR1 SGHKS, CDR2 YYEKEE (reference sequence).

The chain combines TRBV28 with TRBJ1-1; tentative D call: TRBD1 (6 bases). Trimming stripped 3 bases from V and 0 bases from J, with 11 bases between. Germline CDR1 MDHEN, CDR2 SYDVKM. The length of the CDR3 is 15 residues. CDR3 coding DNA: TGTGCCAGCAGTTTGACAGGCAACTTGAACACTGAAGCTTTCTTT. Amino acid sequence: CASSLTGNLNTEAFF.

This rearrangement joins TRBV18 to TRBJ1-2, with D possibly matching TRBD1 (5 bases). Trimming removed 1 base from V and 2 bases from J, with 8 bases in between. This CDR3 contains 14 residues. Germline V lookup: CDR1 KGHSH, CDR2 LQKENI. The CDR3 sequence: CASSPLGANYGYTF. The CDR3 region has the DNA TGTGCCAGCTCACCACTTGGGGCCAACTATGGCTACACCTTC.

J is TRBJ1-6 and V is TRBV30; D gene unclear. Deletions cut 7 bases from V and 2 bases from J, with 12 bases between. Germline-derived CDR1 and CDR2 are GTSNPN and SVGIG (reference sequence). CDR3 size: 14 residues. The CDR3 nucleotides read TGTGCCTCACAGAGCAGGACCTATAATTCACCCCTCCACTTT. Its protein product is CASQSRTYNSPLHF. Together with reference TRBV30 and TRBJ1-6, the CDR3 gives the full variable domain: SQTIHQWPATLVQPVGSPLSLECTVEGTSNPNLYWYRQAAGRGLQLLFYSVGIGQISSEVPQNLSASRPQDRQFILSSKKLLLSDSGFYLCASQSRTYNSPLHFGNGTRLTVT.

The CDR3 DNA reads as TGTGCCAGCAGCCCCATGACAGAGGACACTGAAGCTTTCTTT. Translating gives CASSPMTEDTEAFF. This chain uses TRBV9 with TRBJ1-1, with D perhaps matching TRBD1 (5 bases). The CDR3 has 14 amino acids. Per the germline V gene, CDR1 is SGDLS and CDR2 is YYNGEE. V was cut by 4 bases and J by 3 bases, with 13 bases left in between.

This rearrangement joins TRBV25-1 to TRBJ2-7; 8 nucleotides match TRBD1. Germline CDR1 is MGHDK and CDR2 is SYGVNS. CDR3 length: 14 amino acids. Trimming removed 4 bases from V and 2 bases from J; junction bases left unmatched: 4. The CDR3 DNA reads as TGTGCCAGCAGTGGACAGGGGACTCCCTACGAGCAGTACTTC. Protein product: CASSGQGTPYEQYF.

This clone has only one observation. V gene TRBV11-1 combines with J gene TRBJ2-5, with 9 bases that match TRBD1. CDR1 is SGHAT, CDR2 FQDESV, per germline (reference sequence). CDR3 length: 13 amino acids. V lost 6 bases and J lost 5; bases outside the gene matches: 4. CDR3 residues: CASRLQGAETQYF. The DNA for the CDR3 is TGTGCCAGCAGGTTACAGGGGGCGGAGACCCAGTACTTC.

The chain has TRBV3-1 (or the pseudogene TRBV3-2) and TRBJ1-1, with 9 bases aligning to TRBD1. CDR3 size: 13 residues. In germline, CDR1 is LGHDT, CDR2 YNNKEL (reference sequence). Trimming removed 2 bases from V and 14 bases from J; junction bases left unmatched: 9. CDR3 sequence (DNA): TGTGCCAGCAGCCAATCTGGGACAGGGCCCCAGTTCTTT. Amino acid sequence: CASSQSGTGPQFF.

CDR3 nucleotides: TGTGCCAGCAGCTTAAACCCGGCCATGACAGGCTACATTTATGGCTACACCTTC. Protein sequence: CASSLNPAMTGYIYGYTF. The chain carries TRBV7-9 and TRBJ1-2; weak D call: TRBD1 (6 bases). V lost 2 bases and J lost 5, with 24 bases in between. The germline CDR1 and CDR2 sequences are SEHNR and FQNEAQ (reference sequence). The CDR3 length is 18 residues.

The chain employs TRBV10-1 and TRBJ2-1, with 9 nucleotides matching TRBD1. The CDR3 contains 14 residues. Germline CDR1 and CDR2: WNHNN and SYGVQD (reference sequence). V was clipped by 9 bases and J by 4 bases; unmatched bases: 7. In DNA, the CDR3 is TGCGCCAGGGGAACAGGGGGCAATTACAATGAGCAGTTCTTC. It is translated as CARGTGGNYNEQFF.

The CDR3 sequence: CASSPGFSYEQYF. CDR3 nucleotide sequence: TGTGCCAGCAGCCCGGGGTTCTCCTACGAGCAGTACTTC. The V and J genes are TRBV7-3 and TRBJ2-7; possibly TRBD2 for D (5 bases). CDR1 is SGHTA, CDR2 FQGTGA, per germline. Trimming took off 5 bases at V and 0 bases at J, with 8 bases between the two ends. CDR3 length equals 13 residues. The full variable domain, completed using reference TRBV7-3 and TRBJ2-7, is GAGVSQTPSNKVTEKGKYVELRCDPISGHTALYWYRQSLGQGPEFLIYFQGTGAADDSGLPNDRFFAVRPEGSVSTLKIQRTERGDSAVYLCASSPGFSYEQYFGPGTRLTVT.

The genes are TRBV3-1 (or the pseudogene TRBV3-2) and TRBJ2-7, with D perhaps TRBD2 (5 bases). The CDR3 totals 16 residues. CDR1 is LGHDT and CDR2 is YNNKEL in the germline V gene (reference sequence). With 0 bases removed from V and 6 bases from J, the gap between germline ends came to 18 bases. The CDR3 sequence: CASSQDLGPGSAEQYF. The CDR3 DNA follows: TGTGCCAGCAGCCAAGATTTAGGCCCGGGATCGGCCGAGCAGTACTTC.

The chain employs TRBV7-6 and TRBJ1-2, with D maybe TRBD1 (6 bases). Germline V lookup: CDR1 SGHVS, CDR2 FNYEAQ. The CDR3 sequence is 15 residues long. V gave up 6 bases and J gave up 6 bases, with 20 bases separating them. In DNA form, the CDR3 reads TGTGCCAGCAGTTCCGTCGCCCTGGGGGCTAATGGCTACACCTTC. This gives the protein CASSSVALGANGYTF.

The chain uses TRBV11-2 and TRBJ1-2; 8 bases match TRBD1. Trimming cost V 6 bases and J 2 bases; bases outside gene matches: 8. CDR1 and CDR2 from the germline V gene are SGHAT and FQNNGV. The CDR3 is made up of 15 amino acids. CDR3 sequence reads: CASSLDRAGNYGYTF. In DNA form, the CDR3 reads TGTGCCAGCAGTTTGGACAGGGCGGGAAACTATGGCTACACCTTC.

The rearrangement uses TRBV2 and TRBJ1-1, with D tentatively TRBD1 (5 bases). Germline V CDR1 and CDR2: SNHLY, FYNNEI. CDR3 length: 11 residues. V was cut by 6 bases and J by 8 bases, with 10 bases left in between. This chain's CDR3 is CASREGLEAFF. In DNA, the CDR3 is TGTGCCAGCAGAGAGGGACTCGAAGCTTTCTTT.